Below, 30 T cell receptor beta chains from the same sample are listed, as sequenced in a study of regulatory T cells in long-lasting Graves disease. As to time point: newly diagnosed GD, antithyroid drugs for less than 3 months. Extracted RNA from PBMCs served as the source of the TCR library. For TCR beta, libraries came from iRepertoire HTBI primers and Arm-PCR of CDR3 regions. Via MiXCR, TCRdb re-called the multiplex PCR reads, giving one row per CDR3 protein. The sample includes about 430,000 distinct CDR3 sequences, 15% of them seen just once. Separately, the same data were catalogued under a study of T cells in Graves' hyperthyroidism and ophthalmopathy.

Sequenced material: peripheral blood mononuclear cells (PBMCs), taken at new diagnosis, from a patient treated with antithyroid drugs. These receptors all stem from a woman between 40 and 55 years old with Graves disease.

The sample holds many counts of this clonotype. The chain carries TRBV7-2 and TRBJ2-5; no firm D call. Germline V gene data show CDR1 as SGHTA and CDR2 as FQGNSA. This CDR3 has 14 amino acids. V lost 3 bases to trimming and J lost 3 bases, with 11 bases between them. DNA of the CDR3: TGTGCCAGCAGCTTTAGCTTCGGCGAAGAGACCCAGTACTTC. Encoded protein: CASSFSFGEETQYF.

This clonotype was counted ten times or more. J is TRBJ1-1 and V is TRBV12-3 or TRBV12-4; the match to TRBD1 covers 8 bases. V gave up 6 bases and J gave up 1 base; unmatched junction bases: 10. The CDR3 loop spans 16 amino acids. The CDR3, as DNA: TGTGCCAGCAGAACACAGGGGGGATTCGCGAACACTGAAGCTTTCTTT. This codes for CASRTQGGFANTEAFF.

This chain uses TRBV6-2 or TRBV6-3 with TRBJ2-1; a possible D gene is TRBD2 (6 bases). The length of the CDR3 is 17 residues. In germline, CDR1 is MNHEY, CDR2 SVGEGT. Deletions cut 5 bases from V and 2 bases from J, with 19 bases between. The CDR3 spells CASSEARLAVAYNEQFF. CDR3 nucleotides: TGTGCCAGCAGTGAAGCGAGGTTAGCGGTGGCCTACAATGAGCAGTTCTTC.

In its sample, this clonotype was seen many times. V is TRBV11-2 and J is TRBJ2-5; 9 nucleotides line up with TRBD1. Trimming cost V 4 bases and J 6 bases; bases outside gene matches: 12. From germline, CDR1 is SGHAT and CDR2 FQNNGV. The CDR3 runs 16 residues. The CDR3 spells CASSSSLDRGEQTQYF. CDR3 in DNA: TGTGCCAGCAGCTCAAGCCTCGACAGGGGGGAACAGACCCAGTACTTC.

This clonotype was seen at least ten times. V is TRBV5-1 and J is TRBJ2-1; maybe TRBD2 (5 bases). V lost 4 bases and J lost 9, with 14 bases in between. CDR3 length equals 13 residues. Germline CDR1 is SGHRS and CDR2 is YFSETQ. The DNA of the CDR3 is TGCGCCAGCAGCCCGACTTCCGGAGGTGAGCAGTTCTTC. It encodes CASSPTSGGEQFF.

This clonotype was seen at least ten times. CDR3 sequence reads: CASSLGREAKNIQYF. As DNA, the CDR3 is TGTGCCAGCAGCTTGGGCAGGGAGGCCAAAAACATTCAGTACTTC. V and J are TRBV5-5 and TRBJ2-4, with D perhaps being TRBD1 or TRBD2 (5 bases each). The CDR3 totals 15 residues. The germline V and J ends were trimmed by 0 bases and 1 base, with 8 bases remaining between them. CDR1 and CDR2 from the germline V gene are SGHKS and YYEKEE (reference sequence).

This clonotype showed up many times. The chain links TRBV2 to TRBJ2-7, with 14 bases lining up with TRBD2. Germline V gene sequence: CDR1 SNHLY, CDR2 FYNNEI. V gave up 10 bases and J gave up 9 bases; unmatched junction bases: 11. The CDR3 is 14 residues long. The CDR3 DNA is TGTGCCACCCTGTGGGGACTAGCGGGAGAGTGGCAGTACTTC. Translation gives CATLWGLAGEWQYF.

The table lists this clonotype with a few counts. The chain employs TRBV19 and TRBJ2-7; 8 bases line up with TRBD2. Trimming at V came to 7 bases and at J to 0 bases, leaving 5 bases not matched to a gene. Per germline, CDR1 LNHDA and CDR2 SQIVND (reference sequence). The CDR3 has 14 residues. The DNA of the CDR3 is TGTGCCAGTAACCATAGCGGGGACTCCTACGAGCAGTACTTC. Its translation: CASNHSGDSYEQYF.

This sequence joins TRBV3-1 and TRBJ2-2; 8 bases fit TRBD2. Germline lookup yields CDR1 LGHDT and CDR2 YNNKEL (reference sequence). This CDR3 region has 14 residues. The V segment lost 11 bases and the J segment 1 base; nucleotides outside the gene matches: 6. CDR3: CAARLARNTGELFF. DNA of the CDR3: TGTGCCGCCCGACTAGCGAGGAACACCGGGGAGCTGTTTTTT.

This clonotype was recorded a few times. DNA for the CDR3: TGTGCCAGCAGCCAGGGACGTTATAGCAATCAGCCCCAGCATTTT. Translation gives CASSQGRYSNQPQHF. The chain carries TRBV7-9 and TRBJ1-5; TRBD1 might be the D (5 bases). V was trimmed by 5 bases and J by 0 bases, leaving 11 bases between them. CDR3 size: 15 residues. Germline V gives CDR1 SEHNR, CDR2 FQNEAQ (reference sequence).

The sample holds a few counts of this clonotype. The chain has TRBV4-1 and TRBJ1-2; a weak D match, TRBD1 (5 bases). V was clipped by 4 bases and J by 6 bases, with 12 bases between them. The germline V gene has CDR1 MGHRA and CDR2 YSYEKL. The CDR3 is made up of 13 amino acids. The CDR3 loop is CASSRNQGHGYTF. The DNA for the CDR3 is TGCGCCAGCAGCCGTAACCAGGGACATGGCTACACCTTC.

The CDR3 reads CASSVAGAADEQYF. The CDR3 DNA follows: TGTGCCAGCAGCGTAGCGGGGGCCGCGGACGAGCAGTACTTC. The gene calls are TRBV9 and TRBJ2-7; possibly TRBD1 or TRBD2 for D (6 bases each). Trimming stripped 0 bases from V and 5 bases from J, with 12 bases between. From germline, CDR1 is SGDLS and CDR2 YYNGEE. CDR3 size: 14 residues.

The chain combines TRBV3-1 with TRBJ2-7; 8 positions match TRBD1. Germline loops: CDR1 LGHDT, CDR2 YNNKEL (reference sequence). Trimming cost V 6 bases and J 4 bases; bases outside gene matches: 11. The CDR3 spans 15 residues. CDR3: CASRLSGTGQYEQYF. Here the CDR3 DNA reads TGTGCCAGCAGGTTATCCGGGACAGGACAATACGAGCAGTACTTC.

The genes are TRBV5-1 and TRBJ2-3; D gene uncertain. With 4 bases removed from V and 4 bases from J, the gap between germline ends came to 13 bases. The germline CDR1 and CDR2 sequences are SGHRS and YFSETQ. CDR3 length equals 14 residues. In DNA, the CDR3 is TGCGCCAGCAGCCCGGGCCCGTTTTCAGATACGCAGTATTTT. Amino acid sequence: CASSPGPFSDTQYF.

A few counts support this clonotype. V and J are TRBV18 and TRBJ1-2; 8 bases are a match to TRBD1. The CDR3 loop spans 15 amino acids. Looked up from germline, CDR1 is KGHSH and CDR2 is LQKENI. V was pared by 4 bases and J by 2 bases, with 6 bases of the junction left unmatched. CDR3 protein: CASSQTTGDNYGYTF. Written as DNA, the CDR3 is TGTGCCAGCTCACAAACGACAGGGGACAACTATGGCTACACCTTC.

This chain uses TRBV9 with TRBJ1-2; TRBD1 might be the D (5 bases). Trimming left V 0 bases short and J 4 bases short, with 13 bases between. Germline values: CDR1 SGDLS, CDR2 YYNGEE. This CDR3 spans 15 amino acids. DNA for the CDR3: TGTGCCAGCAGCGTAGCGGAGGCGGGGCTCTATGGCTACACCTTC. Amino acid sequence: CASSVAEAGLYGYTF. Based on the CDR3 plus reference TRBV9 and TRBJ1-2, the full variable domain is DSGVTQTPKHLITATGQRVTLRCSPRSGDLSVYWYQQSLDQGLQFLIQYYNGEERAKGNILERFSAQQFPDLHSELNLSSLELGDSALYFCASSVAEAGLYGYTFGSGTRLTVV.

At least ten counts were recorded for this clonotype. This chain connects TRBV6-1 to TRBJ2-7; TRBD2 matches at 9 bases. Germline V gene sequence: CDR1 MNHNS, CDR2 SASEGT. The CDR3 extends over 16 amino acids. Unmatched junction bases numbered 9, after V lost 6 bases and J lost 0 bases. Here the CDR3 reads CASSPQGLASSYEQYF. DNA of the CDR3: TGTGCCAGCAGCCCACAAGGACTAGCGTCCTCCTACGAGCAGTACTTC.

This clonotype was counted many times. An end of the junction does not agree with germline; a read error may underlie this. In DNA, the CDR3 is TGTGCCAGCAGTTTATCACTCACGGCTCAGCCCCAGCACTTT. Residues: CASSLSLTAQPQHF. The chain couples TRBV12-3 or TRBV12-4 to TRBJ1-5; D not resolved. The CDR3 runs 14 residues.

V is TRBV12-3 or TRBV12-4 and J is TRBJ1-6; 7 bases are a match to TRBD1. With V trimmed by 6 bases and J by 6 bases, 8 bases remained unmatched. This CDR3 is built from 15 residues. The CDR3 is CASRAGGAANSPLHF. CDR3 in DNA: TGTGCCAGCAGGGCAGGGGGGGCGGCTAATTCACCCCTCCACTTT.

This sequence joins TRBV24-1 and TRBJ2-2; 8 nucleotides align to TRBD2. The CDR3 is 17 amino acids. CDR1 KGHDR and CDR2 SFDVKD come from the germline V gene. Trimming at V came to 4 bases and at J to 2 bases, leaving 8 bases not matched to a gene. The CDR3 loop is CATSDWASGGNTGELFF. CDR3 bases: TGTGCCACCAGTGACTGGGCCAGCGGGGGCAACACCGGGGAGCTGTTTTTT.

This chain joins TRBV6-1 and TRBJ2-7, with 10 positions matching TRBD2. Germline V CDR1 and CDR2: MNHNS, SASEGT. The trim removed 1 base at V and 0 bases at J, leaving 0 bases unmatched. The CDR3 runs 15 residues. CDR3 sequence: CASSEGTSGSYEQYF. Here the CDR3 DNA reads TGTGCCAGCAGTGAAGGGACTAGCGGCTCCTACGAGCAGTACTTC.

The sample holds many counts of this clonotype. The J gene is TRBJ1-1, the V gene TRBV20-1; D not resolved. With 2 bases removed from V and 7 bases from J, the gap between germline ends came to 14 bases. Germline loops: CDR1 DFQATT, CDR2 SNEGSKA (reference sequence). This CDR3 region has 13 residues. The CDR3: CSARSGSLLEAFF. CDR3 nucleotides: TGCAGTGCTAGATCCGGGAGCCTACTTGAAGCTTTCTTT.

With respect to this clonotype: At one boundary the junction diverges from the germline segment, which might be a read error. The chain uses TRBV24-1 and TRBJ2-6, with D perhaps TRBD1 (5 bases). This CDR3 region has 17 residues. Germline V CDR1 and CDR2: KGHDR, SFDVKD. The CDR3 loop is CATSGTQTASGADVLTF. The CDR3 nucleotides read TGTGCCACCAGTGGGACGCAAACAGCTTCTGGGGCCGACGTCCTGACTTTC.

The V call is TRBV29-1, the J call TRBJ2-7; D is undetermined. CDR3 length: 11 residues. Trimming stripped 7 bases from V and 5 bases from J, with 12 bases between. From germline, CDR1 is SQVTM and CDR2 ANQGSEA. CDR3 in amino acids: CSGSRGDEQYF. CDR3 DNA: TGCAGCGGGTCGCGCGGAGACGAGCAGTACTTC.

This clonotype came up once. The chain links TRBV20-1 to TRBJ1-1; no clear D. The CDR3 covers 13 residues. Germline values: CDR1 DFQATT, CDR2 SNEGSKA (reference sequence). V shed 3 bases and J shed 3 bases, with 11 bases lying between them. In DNA, the CDR3 is TGCAGTGCTAGCTGGGAGGGCGACACTGAAGCTTTCTTT. Encoded protein: CSASWEGDTEAFF.

This clonotype showed up many times. The chain joins TRBV27 to TRBJ2-5; D unclear. The CDR3 has 14 residues. V lost 5 bases and J lost 0, with 10 bases in between. CDR1 and CDR2 from the germline V gene are MNHEY and SMNVEV (reference sequence). The CDR3 loop is CASSPPEDQETQYF. CDR3 coding DNA: TGTGCCAGCAGTCCCCCCGAAGACCAAGAGACCCAGTACTTC.

The J gene is TRBJ1-6, the V gene TRBV20-1; D uncertain. Trimming stripped 1 base from V and 7 bases from J, with 5 bases between. CDR3 length equals 12 residues. CDR1 is DFQATT and CDR2 is SNEGSKA in the germline V gene (reference sequence). Here the CDR3 reads CSARVGNSPLHF. CDR3 nucleotide sequence: TGCAGTGCTAGAGTGGGAAATTCACCCCTCCACTTT.

This clonotype was observed many times. The V and J genes are TRBV12-3 or TRBV12-4 and TRBJ1-5; the match to TRBD1 covers 9 bases. Trimming at V came to 5 bases and at J to 6 bases, leaving 8 bases not matched to a gene. The CDR3 consists of 15 residues. In nucleotides, the CDR3 is TGTGCCAGCAGTAACCCAGGGACAGGGTTTCAGCCCCAGCATTTT. It yields the protein CASSNPGTGFQPQHF.

The CDR3 bases are TGTGCCAGCAGTTTATCTCTCCGGGTTGGTAGCGGGATATCTTCCTACGAGCAGTACTTC. Translated, it gives CASSLSLRVGSGISSYEQYF. The chain has TRBV28 and TRBJ2-7; 8 nucleotides match TRBD2. Germline V CDR1 and CDR2: MDHEN, SYDVKM. This CDR3 has 20 residues. The ends lost 1 base at V and 1 base at J; junction bases unmatched: 18.

The J gene is TRBJ2-1, the V gene TRBV4-3, with TRBD1 matching over 7 bases. V lost 0 bases, J lost 9 bases, and 14 bases stayed unmatched. The CDR3 runs to 17 residues. Germline CDR1 and CDR2: LGHNA and YSLEER. The CDR3 reads CASSQEYRQGLQIEQFF. For the CDR3, the DNA is TGCGCCAGCAGCCAAGAATATCGACAGGGCCTTCAAATTGAGCAGTTCTTC.